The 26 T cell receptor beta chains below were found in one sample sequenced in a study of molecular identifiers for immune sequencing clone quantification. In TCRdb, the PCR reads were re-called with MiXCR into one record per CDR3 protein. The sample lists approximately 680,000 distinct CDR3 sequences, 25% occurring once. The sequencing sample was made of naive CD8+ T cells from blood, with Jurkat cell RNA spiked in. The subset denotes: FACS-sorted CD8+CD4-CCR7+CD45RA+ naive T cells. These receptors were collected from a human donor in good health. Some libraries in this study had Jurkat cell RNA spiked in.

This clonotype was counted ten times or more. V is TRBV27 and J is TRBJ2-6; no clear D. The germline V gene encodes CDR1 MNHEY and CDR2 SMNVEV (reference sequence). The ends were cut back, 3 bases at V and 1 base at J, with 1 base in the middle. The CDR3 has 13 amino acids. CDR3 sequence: CASSFSGANVLTF. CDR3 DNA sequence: TGTGCCAGCAGTTTTTCTGGGGCCAACGTCCTGACTTTC. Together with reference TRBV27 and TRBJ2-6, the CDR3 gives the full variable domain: EAQVTQNPRYLITVTGKKLTVTCSQNMNHEYMSWYRQDPGLGLRQIYYSMNVEVTDKGDVPEGYKVSRKEKRNFPLILESPSPNQTSLYFCASSFSGANVLTFGAGSRLTVL.

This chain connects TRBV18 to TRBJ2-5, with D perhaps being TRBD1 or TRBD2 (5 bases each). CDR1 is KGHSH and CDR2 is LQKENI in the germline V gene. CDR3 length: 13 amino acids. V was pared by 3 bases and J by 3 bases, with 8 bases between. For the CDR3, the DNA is TGTGCCAGCTCACCCGAGGGGAAAGAGACCCAGTACTTC. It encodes CASSPEGKETQYF.

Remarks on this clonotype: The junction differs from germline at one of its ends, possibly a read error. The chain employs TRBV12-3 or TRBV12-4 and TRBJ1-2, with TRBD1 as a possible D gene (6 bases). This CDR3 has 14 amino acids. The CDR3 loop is CASNLAGAGYGYTF. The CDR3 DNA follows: TGTGCCAGCAATTTAGCGGGGGCTGGCTATGGCTACACCTTC.

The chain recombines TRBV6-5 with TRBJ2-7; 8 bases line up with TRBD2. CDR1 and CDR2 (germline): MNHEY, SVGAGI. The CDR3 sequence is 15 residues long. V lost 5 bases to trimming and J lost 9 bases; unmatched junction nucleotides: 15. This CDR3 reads CASSPGAGGPSGQYF. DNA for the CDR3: TGTGCCAGCAGTCCCGGGGCGGGAGGCCCCTCCGGGCAGTACTTC.

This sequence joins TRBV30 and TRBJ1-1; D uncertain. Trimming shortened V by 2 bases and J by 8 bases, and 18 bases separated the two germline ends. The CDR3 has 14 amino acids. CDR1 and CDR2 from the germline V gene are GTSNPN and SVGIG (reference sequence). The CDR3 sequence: CAWSYIGITLEAFF. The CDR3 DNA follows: TGTGCCTGGAGTTATATTGGGATTACTTTAGAAGCTTTCTTT.

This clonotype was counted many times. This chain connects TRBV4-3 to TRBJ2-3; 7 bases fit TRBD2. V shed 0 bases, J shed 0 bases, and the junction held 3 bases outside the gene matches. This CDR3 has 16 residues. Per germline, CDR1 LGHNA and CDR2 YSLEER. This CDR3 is CASSQDIAGSTDTQYF. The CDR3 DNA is TGCGCCAGCAGCCAAGATATAGCGGGTAGCACAGATACGCAGTATTTT.

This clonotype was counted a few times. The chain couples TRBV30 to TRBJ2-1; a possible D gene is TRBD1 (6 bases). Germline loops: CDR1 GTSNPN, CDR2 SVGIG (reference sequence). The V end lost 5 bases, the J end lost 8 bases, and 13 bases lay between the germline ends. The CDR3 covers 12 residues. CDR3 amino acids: CAWERGTDEQFF. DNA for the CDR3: TGTGCCTGGGAGAGGGGGACCGATGAGCAGTTCTTC.

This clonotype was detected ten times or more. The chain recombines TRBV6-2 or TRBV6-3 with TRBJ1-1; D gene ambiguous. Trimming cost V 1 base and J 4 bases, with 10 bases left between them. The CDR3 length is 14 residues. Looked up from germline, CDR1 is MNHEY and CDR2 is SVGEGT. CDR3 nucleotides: TGTGCCAGCAGTTACTATCCGGACGGCACTGAAGCTTTCTTT. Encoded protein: CASSYYPDGTEAFF.

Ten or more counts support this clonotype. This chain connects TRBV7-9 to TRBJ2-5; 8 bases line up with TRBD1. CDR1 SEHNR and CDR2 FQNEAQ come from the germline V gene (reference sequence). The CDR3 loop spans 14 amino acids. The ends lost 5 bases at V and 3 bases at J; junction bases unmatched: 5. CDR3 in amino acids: CASSPTGEKETQYF. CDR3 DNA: TGTGCCAGCAGCCCGACAGGGGAGAAAGAGACCCAGTACTTC.

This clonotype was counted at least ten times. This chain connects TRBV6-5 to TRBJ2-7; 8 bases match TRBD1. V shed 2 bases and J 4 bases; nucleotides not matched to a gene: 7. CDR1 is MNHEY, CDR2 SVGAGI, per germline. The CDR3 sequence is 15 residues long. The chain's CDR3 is CASSYGQGAVYEQYF. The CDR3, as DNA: TGTGCCAGCAGTTACGGACAGGGAGCTGTTTACGAGCAGTACTTC.

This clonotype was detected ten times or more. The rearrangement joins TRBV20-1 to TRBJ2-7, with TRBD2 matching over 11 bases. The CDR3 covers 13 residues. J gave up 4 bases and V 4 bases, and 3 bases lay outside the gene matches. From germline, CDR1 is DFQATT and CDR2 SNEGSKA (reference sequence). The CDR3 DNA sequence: TGCAGTGCTATTGCTAGCGGGGGGTACGAGCAGTACTTC. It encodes CSAIASGGYEQYF.

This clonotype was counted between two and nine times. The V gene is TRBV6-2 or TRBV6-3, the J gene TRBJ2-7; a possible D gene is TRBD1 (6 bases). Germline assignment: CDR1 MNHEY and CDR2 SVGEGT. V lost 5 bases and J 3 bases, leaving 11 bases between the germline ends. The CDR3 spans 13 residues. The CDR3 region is CASSPGTIYEQYF. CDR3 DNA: TGTGCCAGCAGTCCCGGGACAATCTACGAGCAGTACTTC.

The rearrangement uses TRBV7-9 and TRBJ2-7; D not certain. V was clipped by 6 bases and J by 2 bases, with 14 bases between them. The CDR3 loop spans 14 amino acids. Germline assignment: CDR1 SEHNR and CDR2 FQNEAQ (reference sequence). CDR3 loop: CASSPTLTPYEQYF. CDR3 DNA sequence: TGTGCCAGCAGTCCCACATTAACACCCTACGAGCAGTACTTC.

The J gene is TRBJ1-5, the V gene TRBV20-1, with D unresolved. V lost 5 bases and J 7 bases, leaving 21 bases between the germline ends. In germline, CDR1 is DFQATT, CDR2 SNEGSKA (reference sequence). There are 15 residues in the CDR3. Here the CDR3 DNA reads TGCAGTGCTGAGTACGGGCCTTCTGAAGCCCAGCCCCAGCATTTT. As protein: CSAEYGPSEAQPQHF.

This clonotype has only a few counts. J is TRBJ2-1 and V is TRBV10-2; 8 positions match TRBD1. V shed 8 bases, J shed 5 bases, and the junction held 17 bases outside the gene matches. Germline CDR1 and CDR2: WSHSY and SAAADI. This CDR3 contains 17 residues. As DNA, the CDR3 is TGCGCCAGCGAACCCCGGGACAGGTCTTTGAGCCACAATGAGCAGTTCTTC. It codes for CASEPRDRSLSHNEQFF.

The CDR3: CASSQLGVDEQFF. CDR3 DNA: TGTGCCAGCAGCCAGCTTGGGGTGGATGAGCAGTTCTTC. The gene calls are TRBV6-5 and TRBJ2-1; D uncertain. Trimming removed 6 bases at V and 8 bases at J, with 14 bases between. This CDR3 has 13 amino acids. The germline V gene encodes CDR1 MNHEY and CDR2 SVGAGI.

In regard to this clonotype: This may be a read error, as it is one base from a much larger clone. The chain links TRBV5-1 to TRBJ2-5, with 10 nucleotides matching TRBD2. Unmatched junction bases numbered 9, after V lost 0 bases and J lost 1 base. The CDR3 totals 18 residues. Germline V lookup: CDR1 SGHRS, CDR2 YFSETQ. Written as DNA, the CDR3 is TGCGCCAGCAGCTTGGGAGAGGTAGCGGGGGGACTCCAAGAGACCCAGTACTTC. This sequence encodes CASSLGEVAGGLQETQYF.

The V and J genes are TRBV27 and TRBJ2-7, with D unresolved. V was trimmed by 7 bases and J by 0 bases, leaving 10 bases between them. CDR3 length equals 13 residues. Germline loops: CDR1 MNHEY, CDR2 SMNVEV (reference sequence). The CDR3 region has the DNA TGTGCCAGCACCAGTCGATCCTCCTACGAGCAGTACTTC. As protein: CASTSRSSYEQYF.

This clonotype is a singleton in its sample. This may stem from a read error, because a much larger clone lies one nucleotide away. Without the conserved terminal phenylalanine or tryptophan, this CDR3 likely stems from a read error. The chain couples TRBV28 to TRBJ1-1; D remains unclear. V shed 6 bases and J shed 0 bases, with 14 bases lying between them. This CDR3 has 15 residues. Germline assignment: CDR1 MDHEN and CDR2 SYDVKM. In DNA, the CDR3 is TGTGCCAGCAGACCCCTACGGGAATTGAACACTGAAGCTTTCTGT. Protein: CASRPLRELNTEAFC.

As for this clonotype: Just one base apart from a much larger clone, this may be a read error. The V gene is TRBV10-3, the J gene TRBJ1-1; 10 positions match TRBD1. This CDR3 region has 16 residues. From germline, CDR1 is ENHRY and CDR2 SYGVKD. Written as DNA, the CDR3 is TGTACCATCAGTTCCGGACAGGGGGGAACTCACACTGAAGCTTTCTTT. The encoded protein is CTISSGQGGTHTEAFF.

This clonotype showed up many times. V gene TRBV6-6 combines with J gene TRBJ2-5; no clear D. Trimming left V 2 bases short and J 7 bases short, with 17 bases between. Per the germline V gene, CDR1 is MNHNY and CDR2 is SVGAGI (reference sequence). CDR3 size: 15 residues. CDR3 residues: CASSYPSAEFATQYF. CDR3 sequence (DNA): TGTGCCAGCAGTTACCCCTCGGCCGAATTTGCGACCCAGTACTTC.

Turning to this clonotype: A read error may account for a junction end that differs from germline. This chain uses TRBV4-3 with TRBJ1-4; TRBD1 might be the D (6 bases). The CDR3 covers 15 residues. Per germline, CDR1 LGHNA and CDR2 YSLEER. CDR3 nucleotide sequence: TGCGCCAGCAGCCTGAAGGGGGTTGGGGTTGAAGAACTGTTTTTT. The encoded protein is CASSLKGVGVEELFF.

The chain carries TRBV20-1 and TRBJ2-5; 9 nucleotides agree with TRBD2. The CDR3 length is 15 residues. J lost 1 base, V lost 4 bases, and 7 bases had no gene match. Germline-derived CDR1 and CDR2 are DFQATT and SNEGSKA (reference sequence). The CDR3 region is CSAKPLTSGQETQYF. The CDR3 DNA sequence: TGCAGTGCTAAACCCCTGACTAGCGGCCAAGAGACCCAGTACTTC.

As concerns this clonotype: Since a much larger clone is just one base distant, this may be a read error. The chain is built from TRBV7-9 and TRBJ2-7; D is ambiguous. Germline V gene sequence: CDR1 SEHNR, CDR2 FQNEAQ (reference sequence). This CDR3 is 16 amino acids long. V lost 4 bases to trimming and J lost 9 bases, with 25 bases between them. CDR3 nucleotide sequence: TGTGCCAGCAGCTCACCCAAAGACGACGATACCTCGGGGCAGTACTTC. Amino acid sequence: CASSSPKDDDTSGQYF.

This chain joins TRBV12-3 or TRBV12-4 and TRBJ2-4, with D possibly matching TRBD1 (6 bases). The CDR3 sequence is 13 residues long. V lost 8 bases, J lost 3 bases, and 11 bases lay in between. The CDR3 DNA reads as TGTGCCAGCTGGCAAGGGGGCAAAAACATTCAGTACTTC. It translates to CASWQGGKNIQYF.

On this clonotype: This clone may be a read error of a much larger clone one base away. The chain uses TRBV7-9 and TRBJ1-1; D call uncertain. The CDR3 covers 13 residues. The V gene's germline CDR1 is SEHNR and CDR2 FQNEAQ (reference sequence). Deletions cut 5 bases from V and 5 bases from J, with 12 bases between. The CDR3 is CASSPLGWTEAFF. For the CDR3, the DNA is TGTGCCAGCAGCCCTCTCGGGTGGACTGAAGCTTTCTTT.